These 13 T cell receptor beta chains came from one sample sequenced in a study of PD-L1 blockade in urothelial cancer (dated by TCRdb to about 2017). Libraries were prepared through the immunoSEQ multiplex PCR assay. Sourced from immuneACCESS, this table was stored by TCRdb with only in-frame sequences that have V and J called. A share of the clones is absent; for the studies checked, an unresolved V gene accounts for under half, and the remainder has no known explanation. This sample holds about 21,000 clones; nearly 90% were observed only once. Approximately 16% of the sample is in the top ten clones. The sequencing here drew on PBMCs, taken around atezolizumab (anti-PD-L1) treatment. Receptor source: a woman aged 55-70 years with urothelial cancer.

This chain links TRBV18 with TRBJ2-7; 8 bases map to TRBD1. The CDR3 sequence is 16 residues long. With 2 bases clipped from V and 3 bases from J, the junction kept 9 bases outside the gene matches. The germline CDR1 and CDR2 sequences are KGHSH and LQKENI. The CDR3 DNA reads TGTGCCAGCTCACCATTCGGCCAGGGGGCCGGCTACGAGCAGTACTTC. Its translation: CASSPFGQGAGYEQYF.

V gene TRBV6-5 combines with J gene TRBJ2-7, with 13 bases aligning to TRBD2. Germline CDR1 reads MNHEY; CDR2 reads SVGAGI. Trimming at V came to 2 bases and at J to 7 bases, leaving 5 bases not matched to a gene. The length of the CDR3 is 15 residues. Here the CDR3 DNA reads TGTGCCAGCAGTTACGGACTAGCGGGAGAGCATGAGCAGTACTTC. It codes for CASSYGLAGEHEQYF.

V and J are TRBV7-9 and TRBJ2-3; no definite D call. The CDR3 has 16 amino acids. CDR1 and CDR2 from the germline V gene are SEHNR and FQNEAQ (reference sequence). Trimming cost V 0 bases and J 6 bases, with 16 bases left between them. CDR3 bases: TGTGCCAGCAGCTTAGCCTCAGGATCCGTCTCGGATACGCAGTATTTT. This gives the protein CASSLASGSVSDTQYF.

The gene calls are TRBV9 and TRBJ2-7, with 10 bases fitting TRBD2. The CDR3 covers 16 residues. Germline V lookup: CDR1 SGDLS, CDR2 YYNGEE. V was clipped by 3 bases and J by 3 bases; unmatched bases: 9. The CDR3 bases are TGTGCCAGCAGCGCGAGAGCTAGCGGGAGTGTCTACGAGCAGTACTTC. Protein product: CASSARASGSVYEQYF. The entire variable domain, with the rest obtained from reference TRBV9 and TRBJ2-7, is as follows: DSGVTQTPKHLITATGQRVTLRCSPRSGDLSVYWYQQSLDQGLQFLIQYYNGEERAKGNILERFSAQQFPDLHSELNLSSLELGDSALYFCASSARASGSVYEQYFGPGTRLTVT.

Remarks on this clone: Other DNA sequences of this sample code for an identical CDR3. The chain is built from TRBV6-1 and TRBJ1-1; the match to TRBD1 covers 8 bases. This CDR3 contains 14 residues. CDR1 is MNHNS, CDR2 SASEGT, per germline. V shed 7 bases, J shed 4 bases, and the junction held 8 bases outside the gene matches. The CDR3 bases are TGTGCCAGCACTCTTGACAGGGGAGCCACTGAAGCTTTCTTT. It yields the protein CASTLDRGATEAFF.

In DNA form, the CDR3 reads TGTGCCAGCAGCTTAGAGGTACTAGCAAGCGATACGCAGTATTTT. Residues: CASSLEVLASDTQYF. The chain is built from TRBV11-2 and TRBJ2-3; a weak D match, TRBD2 (6 bases). Germline V CDR1 and CDR2: SGHAT, FQNNGV. Trimming shortened V by 0 bases and J by 6 bases, and 13 bases separated the two germline ends. CDR3 length equals 15 residues.

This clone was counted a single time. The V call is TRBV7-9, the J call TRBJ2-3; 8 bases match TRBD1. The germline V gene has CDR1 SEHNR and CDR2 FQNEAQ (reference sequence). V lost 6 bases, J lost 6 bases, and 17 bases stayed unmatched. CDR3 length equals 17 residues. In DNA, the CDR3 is TGTGCCAGCAGACCCCCGTCGACAGGGGACGTTATGGATACGCAGTATTTT. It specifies CASRPPSTGDVMDTQYF.

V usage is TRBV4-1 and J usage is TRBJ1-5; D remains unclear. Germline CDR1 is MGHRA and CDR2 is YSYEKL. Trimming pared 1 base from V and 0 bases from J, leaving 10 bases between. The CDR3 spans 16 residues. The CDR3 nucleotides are TGCGCCAGCAGCCAAGCGTCCCCTTATAGCAATCAGCCCCAGCATTTT. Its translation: CASSQASPYSNQPQHF.

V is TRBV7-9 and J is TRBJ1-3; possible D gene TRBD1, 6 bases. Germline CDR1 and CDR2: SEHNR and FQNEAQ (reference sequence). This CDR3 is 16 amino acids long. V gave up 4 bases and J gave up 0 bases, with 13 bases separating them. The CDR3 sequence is CASSSRRDNSGNTIYF. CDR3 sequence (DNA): TGTGCCAGCAGCTCCCGCCGGGACAACTCTGGAAACACCATATATTTT.

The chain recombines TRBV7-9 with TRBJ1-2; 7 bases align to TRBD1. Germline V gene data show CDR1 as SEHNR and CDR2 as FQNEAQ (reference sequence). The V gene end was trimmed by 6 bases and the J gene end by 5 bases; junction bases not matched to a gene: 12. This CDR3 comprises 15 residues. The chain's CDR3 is CASSPTRGTAYGYTF. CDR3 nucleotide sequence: TGTGCCAGCAGTCCCACGAGAGGGACAGCTTATGGCTACACCTTC.

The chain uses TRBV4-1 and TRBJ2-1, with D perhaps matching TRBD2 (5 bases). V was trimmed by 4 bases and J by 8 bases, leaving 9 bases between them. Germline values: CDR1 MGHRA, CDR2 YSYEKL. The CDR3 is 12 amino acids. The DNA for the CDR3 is TGCGCCAGCAGCCCTCACGGGGATGAGCAGTTCTTC. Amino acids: CASSPHGDEQFF.

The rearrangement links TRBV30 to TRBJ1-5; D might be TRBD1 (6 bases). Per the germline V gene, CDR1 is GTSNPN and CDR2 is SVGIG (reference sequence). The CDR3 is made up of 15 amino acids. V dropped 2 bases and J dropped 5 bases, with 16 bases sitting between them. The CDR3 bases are TGTGCCTGGAGTCCCGGGAGGACAGAACATCAGCCCCAGCATTTT. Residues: CAWSPGRTEHQPQHF.

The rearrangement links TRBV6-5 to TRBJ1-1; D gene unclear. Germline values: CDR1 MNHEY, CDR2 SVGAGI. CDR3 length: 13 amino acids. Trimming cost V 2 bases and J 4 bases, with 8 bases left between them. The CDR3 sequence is CASSYAESTEAFF. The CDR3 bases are TGTGCCAGCAGTTACGCCGAGAGCACTGAAGCTTTCTTT.